The rows below give T cell receptor beta chains drawn from one sample of a study of beta chain features in type 1 diabetes. Profiling relied on immunoSEQ multiplex PCR, and the TCRdb table lists in-frame clones only, not all of them. The sample carries fewer than 250,000 clones, 9.6% recorded once. Sequenced material: naive CD4+ T cells from blood. The source of these receptors is a woman between 18 and 29 years old in good health. Each CDR3 is given with its conserved first and last residue. Each record gives: D gene, clone size, V gene, J gene, CDR3 DNA, CDR3 protein. The D gene is left open where the match is weak. Rows may omit the clone size; those that give it use once, few, many or a size class.

D: TRBD1
size: few
V: TRBV28
J: TRBJ2-5
DNA: TGTGCCACTGACAGGGCCCAAGAGACCCAGTACTTC
CDR3: CATDRAQETQYF

D: TRBD1
size: NA
V: TRBV5-6
J: TRBJ2-1
DNA: TGTGCCAGCAGCTCGGACAGGGCCGATGAGCAGTTCTTC
CDR3: CASSSDRADEQFF

D: TRBD1
size: NA
V: TRBV30
J: TRBJ2-4
DNA: TGTGCCTGGAGTACTGTGGGACAGGGTGGGGGCATTCAGTACTTC
CDR3: CAWSTVGQGGGIQYF

D: NA
size: NA
V: TRBV30
J: TRBJ1-5
DNA: TGTGCCTGGAGTGCAGACAATAGCAATCAGCCCCAGCATTTT
CDR3: CAWSADNSNQPQHF

D: TRBD1
size: few
V: TRBV7-9
J: TRBJ1-1
DNA: TGTGCCAGCAGCGTCCAGGGGGGTCACAACACTGAAGCTTTCTTT
CDR3: CASSVQGGHNTEAFF

D: NA
size: NA
V: TRBV6-1
J: TRBJ2-5
DNA: TGTGCCAGCAGAAACTATGAAGAGACCCAGTACTTC
CDR3: CASRNYEETQYF

D: TRBD1
size: few
V: TRBV19
J: TRBJ2-1
DNA: TGTGCCAGTAGTGCTACAGGGGGCTCCTACAATGAGCAGTTCTTC
CDR3: CASSATGGSYNEQFF

D: NA
size: few
V: TRBV27
J: TRBJ1-1
DNA: TGTGCCAGCAGTTTATACAGGCGAGGAACTGAAGCTTTCTTT
CDR3: CASSLYRRGTEAFF

D: NA
size: few
V: TRBV30
J: TRBJ1-1
DNA: TGTGCCTGGAGTGTGGGCAGCCGAGCTTTCTTT
CDR3: CAWSVGSRAFF

D: NA
size: NA
V: TRBV5-1
J: TRBJ2-1
DNA: TGCGCCAGCAGCCCCGGACTTTTTCCGAGCTCCTACAATGAGCAGTTCTTC
CDR3: CASSPGLFPSSYNEQFF

D: NA
size: few
V: TRBV29-1
J: TRBJ2-1
DNA: TGCAGCGTTCCGGGAGATTCCTACAATGAGCAGTTCTTC
CDR3: CSVPGDSYNEQFF

D: TRBD1
size: few
V: TRBV6-1
J: TRBJ2-7
DNA: TGTGCCAGCAGTGCGACATGGACAGGGGGCTACTACGAGCAGTACTTC
CDR3: CASSATWTGGYYEQYF

D: NA
size: NA
V: TRBV11-3
J: TRBJ2-1
DNA: TGTGCCAGCAGCTTAGGGGGGGACGGGGGCAATGAGCAGTTCTTC
CDR3: CASSLGGDGGNEQFF

D: NA
size: NA
V: TRBV7-9
J: TRBJ1-1
DNA: TGTGTCATCGACGGGGGGCAGCCGGGGGATACTGAAGCTTTCTTT
CDR3: CVIDGGQPGDTEAFF

D: NA
size: few
V: TRBV11-2
J: TRBJ1-2
DNA: TGTGCCAGCAGCTTAACAGATCGTGGCTACACCTTC
CDR3: CASSLTDRGYTF

D: TRBD1
size: NA
V: TRBV6-5
J: TRBJ2-3
DNA: TGTGCCAGCAGTCAGAGACAGGGTAGCACAGATACGCAGTATTTT
CDR3: CASSQRQGSTDTQYF

D: NA
size: NA
V: TRBV5-1
J: TRBJ2-3
DNA: TGCGCCAGCAGCTTGGTCTCGACAGATACGCAGTATTTT
CDR3: CASSLVSTDTQYF

D: TRBD1
size: NA
V: TRBV7-3
J: TRBJ2-7
DNA: TGTGCCAGCAGCCGGGACAGGGAGGACGAGCAGTACTTC
CDR3: CASSRDREDEQYF

D: NA
size: NA
V: TRBV19
J: TRBJ2-7
DNA: TGTGCCACCGGAAGGGCCAGGGGAGAAAACGAGCAGTACTTC
CDR3: CATGRARGENEQYF

D: TRBD2
size: NA
V: TRBV6-5
J: TRBJ2-7
DNA: TGTGCCAGCAGTTACCTAGCGGAGAACTACGAGCAGTACTTC
CDR3: CASSYLAENYEQYF